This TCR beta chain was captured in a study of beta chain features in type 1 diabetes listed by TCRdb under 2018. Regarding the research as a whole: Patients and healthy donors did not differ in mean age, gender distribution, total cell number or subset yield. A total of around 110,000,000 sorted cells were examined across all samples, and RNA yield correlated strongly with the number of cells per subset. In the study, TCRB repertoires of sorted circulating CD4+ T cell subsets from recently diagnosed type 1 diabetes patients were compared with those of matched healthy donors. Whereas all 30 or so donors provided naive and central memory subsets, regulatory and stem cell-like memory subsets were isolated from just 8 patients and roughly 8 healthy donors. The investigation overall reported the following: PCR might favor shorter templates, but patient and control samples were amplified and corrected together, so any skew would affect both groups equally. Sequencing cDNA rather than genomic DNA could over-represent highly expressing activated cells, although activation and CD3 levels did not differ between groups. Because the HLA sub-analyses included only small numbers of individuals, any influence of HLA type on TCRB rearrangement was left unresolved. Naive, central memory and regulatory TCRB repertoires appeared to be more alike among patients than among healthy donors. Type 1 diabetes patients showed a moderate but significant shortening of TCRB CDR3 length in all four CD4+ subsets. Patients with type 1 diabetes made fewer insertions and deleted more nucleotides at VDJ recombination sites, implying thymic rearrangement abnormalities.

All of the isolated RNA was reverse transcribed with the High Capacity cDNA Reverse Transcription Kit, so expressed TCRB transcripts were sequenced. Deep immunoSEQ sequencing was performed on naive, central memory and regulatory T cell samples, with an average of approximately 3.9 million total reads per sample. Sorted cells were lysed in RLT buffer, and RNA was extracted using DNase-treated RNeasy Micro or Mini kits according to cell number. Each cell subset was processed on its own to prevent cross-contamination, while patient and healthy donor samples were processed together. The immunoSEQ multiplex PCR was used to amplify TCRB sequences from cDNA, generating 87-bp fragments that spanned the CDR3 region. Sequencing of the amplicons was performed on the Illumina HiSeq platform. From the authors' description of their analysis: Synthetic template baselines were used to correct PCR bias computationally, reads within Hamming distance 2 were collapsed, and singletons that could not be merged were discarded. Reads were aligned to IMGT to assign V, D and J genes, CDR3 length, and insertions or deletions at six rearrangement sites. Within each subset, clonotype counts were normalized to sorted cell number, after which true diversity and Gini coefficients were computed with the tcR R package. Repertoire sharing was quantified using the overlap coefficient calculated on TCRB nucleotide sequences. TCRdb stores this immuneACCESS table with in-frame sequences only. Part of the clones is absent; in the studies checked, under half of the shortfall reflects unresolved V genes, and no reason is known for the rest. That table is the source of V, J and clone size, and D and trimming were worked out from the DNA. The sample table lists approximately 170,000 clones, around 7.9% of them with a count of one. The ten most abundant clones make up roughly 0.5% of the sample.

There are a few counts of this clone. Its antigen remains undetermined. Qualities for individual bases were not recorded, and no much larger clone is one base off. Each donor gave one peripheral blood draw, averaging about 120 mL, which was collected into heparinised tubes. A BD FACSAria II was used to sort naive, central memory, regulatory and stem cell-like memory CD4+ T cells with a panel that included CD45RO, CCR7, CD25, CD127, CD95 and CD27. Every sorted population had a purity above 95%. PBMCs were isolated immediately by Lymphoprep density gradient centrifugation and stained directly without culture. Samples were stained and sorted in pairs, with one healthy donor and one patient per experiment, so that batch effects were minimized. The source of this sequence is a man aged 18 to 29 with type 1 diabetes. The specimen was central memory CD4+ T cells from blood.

The bases are TGCGCCAGCAGCCCGGCCCCCGGACAGACCTACTACGAGCAGTACTTC. This translates into CASSPAPGQTYYEQYF. The chain is assembled from TRBV5-1 and TRBJ2-7, with TRBD1 as a weak D call on 6 bases. According to the germline V gene, CDR1 reads SGHRS and CDR2 reads YFSETQ. Inclusive of the bounding cysteine and phenylalanine, the CDR3 is 16 residues long. Only the CDR3 DNA stays, 48 bases, in frame from base 1. V lost 4 bases and J lost 3 bases; the stretch between them is 20 bases long.